This T cell receptor (beta chain) appears in the sequencing data of a study of blood T cell repertoires in COVID-19. Original processing notes: Reference gene primers were amplified, and this amplification served to estimate nucleated cell counts. Profiled with immunoSEQ multiplex PCR; TCRdb holds only in-frame clones, not every one. The V and J calls and the clone size are those of that table, but D and trimming were determined from the DNA. Of approximately 250,000 clones in the sample, around 89% were seen once. Germline lookup yields CDR1 MDHEN and CDR2 SYDVKM. This CDR3 region has 18 residues. The ends lost 4 bases at V and 0 bases at J; junction bases unmatched: 13. A single count supports this clone.

This TCR was recovered from a woman in her 30s who had recovered from COVID-19. The sample comprised PBMCs or T cells enriched from blood (not recorded which). J is TRBJ1-2 and V is TRBV28, with 8 bases lining up with TRBD1. CDR3 sequence: CASSSGGRFVLANYGYTF. The CDR3, as DNA: TGTGCCAGCAGTTCAGGGGGCAGGTTCGTTTTAGCTAACTATGGCTACACCTTC.